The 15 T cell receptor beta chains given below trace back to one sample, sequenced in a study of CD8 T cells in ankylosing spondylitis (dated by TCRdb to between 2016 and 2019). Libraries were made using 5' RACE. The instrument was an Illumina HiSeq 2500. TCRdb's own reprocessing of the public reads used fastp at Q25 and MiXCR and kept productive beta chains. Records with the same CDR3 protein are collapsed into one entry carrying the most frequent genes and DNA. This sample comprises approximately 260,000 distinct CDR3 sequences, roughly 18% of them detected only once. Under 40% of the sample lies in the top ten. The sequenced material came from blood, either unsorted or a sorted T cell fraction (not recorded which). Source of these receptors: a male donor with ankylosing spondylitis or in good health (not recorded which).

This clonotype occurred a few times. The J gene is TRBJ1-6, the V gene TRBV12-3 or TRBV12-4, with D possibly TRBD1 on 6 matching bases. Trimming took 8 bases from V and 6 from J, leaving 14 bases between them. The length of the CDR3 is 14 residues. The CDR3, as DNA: TGTGCCAGCCAGCAGGGGTTCTCTAATTCACCCCTCCACTTT. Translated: CASQQGFSNSPLHF.

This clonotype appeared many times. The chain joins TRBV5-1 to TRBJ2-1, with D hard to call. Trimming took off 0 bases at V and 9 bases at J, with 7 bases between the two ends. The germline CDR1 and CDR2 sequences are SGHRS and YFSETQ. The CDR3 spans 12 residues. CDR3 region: CASSLAGAEQFF. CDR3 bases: TGCGCCAGCAGCTTGGCCGGCGCTGAGCAGTTCTTC.

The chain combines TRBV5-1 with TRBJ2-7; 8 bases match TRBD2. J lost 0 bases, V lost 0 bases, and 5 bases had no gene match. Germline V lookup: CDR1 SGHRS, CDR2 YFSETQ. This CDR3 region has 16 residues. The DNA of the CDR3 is TGCGCCAGCAGCTTGGGTGCTAGCGGGCTCTCCTACGAGCAGTACTTC. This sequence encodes CASSLGASGLSYEQYF.

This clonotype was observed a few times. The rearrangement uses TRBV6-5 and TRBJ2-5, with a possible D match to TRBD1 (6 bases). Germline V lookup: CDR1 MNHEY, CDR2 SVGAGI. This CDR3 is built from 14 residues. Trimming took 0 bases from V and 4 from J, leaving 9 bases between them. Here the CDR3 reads CASSYSDSGETQYF. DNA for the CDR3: TGTGCCAGCAGTTACTCGGACAGTGGAGAGACCCAGTACTTC.

CDR3 loop: CASSLELRTDTQYF. CDR3 nucleotides: TGTGCCAGCAGTTTAGAGCTCCGCACAGATACGCAGTATTTT. The rearrangement links TRBV12-3 or TRBV12-4 to TRBJ2-3; D call uncertain. V shed 1 base and J shed 1 base, with 6 bases lying between them. The CDR3 loop spans 14 amino acids.

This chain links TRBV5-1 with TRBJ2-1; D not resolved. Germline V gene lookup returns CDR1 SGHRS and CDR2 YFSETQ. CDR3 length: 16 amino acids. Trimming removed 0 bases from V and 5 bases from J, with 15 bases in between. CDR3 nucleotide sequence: TGCGCCAGCAGCTTGGGGGTCTACAAGGAAGACAATGAGCAGTTCTTC. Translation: CASSLGVYKEDNEQFF. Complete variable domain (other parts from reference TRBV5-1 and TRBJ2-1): KAGVTQTPRYLIKTRGQQVTLSCSPISGHRSVSWYQQTPGQGLQFLFEYFSETQRNKGNFPGRFSGRQFSNSRSEMNVSTLELGDSALYLCASSLGVYKEDNEQFFGPGTRLTVL.

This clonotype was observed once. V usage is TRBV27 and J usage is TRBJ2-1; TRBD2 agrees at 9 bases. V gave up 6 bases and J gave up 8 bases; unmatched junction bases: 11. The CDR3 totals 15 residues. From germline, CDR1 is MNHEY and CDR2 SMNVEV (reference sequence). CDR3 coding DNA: TGTGCCAGCAGCAGGGGGGCTAGCGGGAAGGATGAGCAGTTCTTC. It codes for CASSRGASGKDEQFF.

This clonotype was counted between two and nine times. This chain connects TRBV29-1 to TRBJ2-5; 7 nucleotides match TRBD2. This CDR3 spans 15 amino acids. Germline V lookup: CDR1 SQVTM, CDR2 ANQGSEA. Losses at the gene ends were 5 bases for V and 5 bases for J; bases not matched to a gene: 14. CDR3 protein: CSVLGGRVPGETQYF. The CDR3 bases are TGCAGCGTTCTTGGCGGGAGAGTTCCCGGGGAGACCCAGTACTTC. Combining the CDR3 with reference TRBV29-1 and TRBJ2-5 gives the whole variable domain SAVISQKPSRDICQRGTSLTIQCQVDSQVTMMFWYRQQPGQSLTLIATANQGSEATYESGFVIDKFPISRPNLTFSTLTVSNMSPEDSSIYLCSVLGGRVPGETQYFGPGTRLLVL.

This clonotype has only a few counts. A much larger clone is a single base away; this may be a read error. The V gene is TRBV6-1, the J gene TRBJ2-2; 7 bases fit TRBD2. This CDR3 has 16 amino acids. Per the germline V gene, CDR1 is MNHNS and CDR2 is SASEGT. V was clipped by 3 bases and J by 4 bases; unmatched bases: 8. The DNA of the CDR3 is TGTGCCAGCAGTGACGGACTTCTAGCGGTCACCGGGGAGCTGTTTTTT. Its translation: CASSDGLLAVTGELFF.

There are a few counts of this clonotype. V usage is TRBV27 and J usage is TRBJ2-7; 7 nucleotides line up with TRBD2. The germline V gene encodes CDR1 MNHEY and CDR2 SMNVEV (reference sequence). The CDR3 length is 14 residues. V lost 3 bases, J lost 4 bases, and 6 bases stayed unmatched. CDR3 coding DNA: TGTGCCAGCAGTTTTGTGGGGGGGGGATACGAGCAGTACTTC. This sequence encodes CASSFVGGGYEQYF.

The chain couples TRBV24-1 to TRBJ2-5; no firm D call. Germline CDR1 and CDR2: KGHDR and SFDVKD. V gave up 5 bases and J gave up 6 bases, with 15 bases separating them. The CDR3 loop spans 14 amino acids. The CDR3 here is CATSGGEAKKTQYF. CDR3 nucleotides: TGTGCCACCAGTGGTGGCGAGGCTAAGAAGACCCAGTACTTC.

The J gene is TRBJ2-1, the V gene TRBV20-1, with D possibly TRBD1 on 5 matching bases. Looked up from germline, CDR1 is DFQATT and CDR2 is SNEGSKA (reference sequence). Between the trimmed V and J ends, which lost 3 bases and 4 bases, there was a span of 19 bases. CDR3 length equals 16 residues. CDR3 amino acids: CSARGLVTTLYNEQFF. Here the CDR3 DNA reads TGCAGTGCTAGGGGGCTTGTGACAACCCTTTACAATGAGCAGTTCTTC.

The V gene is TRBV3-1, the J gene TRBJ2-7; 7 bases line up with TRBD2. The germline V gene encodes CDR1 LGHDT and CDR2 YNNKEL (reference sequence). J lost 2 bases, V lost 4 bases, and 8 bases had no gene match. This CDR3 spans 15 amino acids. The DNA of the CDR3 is TGTGCCAGCAGCCCCATCCTAGCGGCCCCCTACGAGCAGTACTTC. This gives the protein CASSPILAAPYEQYF.

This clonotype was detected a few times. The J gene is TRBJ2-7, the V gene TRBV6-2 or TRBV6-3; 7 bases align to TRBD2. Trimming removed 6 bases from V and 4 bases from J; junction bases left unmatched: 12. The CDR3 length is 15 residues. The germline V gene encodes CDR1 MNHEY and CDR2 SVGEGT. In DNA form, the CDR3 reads TGTGCCAGCAGCTCGACGACTAGCCCCGGGTACGAGCAGTACTTC. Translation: CASSSTTSPGYEQYF.

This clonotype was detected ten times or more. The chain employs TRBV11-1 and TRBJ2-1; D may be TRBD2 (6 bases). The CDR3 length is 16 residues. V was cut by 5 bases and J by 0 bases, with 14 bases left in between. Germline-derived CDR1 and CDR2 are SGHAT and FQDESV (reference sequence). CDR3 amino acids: CASSLTSSFSYNEQFF. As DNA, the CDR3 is TGTGCCAGCAGCCTAACTAGCTCCTTCTCCTACAATGAGCAGTTCTTC.